The sequence of this TCR beta chain was determined in a study of CD8 T cells in Susac syndrome. Germline-derived CDR1 and CDR2 are MNHEY and SMNVEV (reference sequence). There are 16 residues in the CDR3. With 5 bases clipped from V and 3 bases from J, the junction kept 10 bases outside the gene matches. When the RNA was reverse transcribed, random hexamers were used with an input of roughly 0.5 to 1 ug. TCRdb used MiXCR to reprocess the immunoSEQ multiplex PCR reads, holding one entry per CDR3 protein. The table includes roughly 130,000 distinct CDR3 sequences, 85% to 95% detected once. CD8+ and CD4+ T cells taken from blood had their TCR beta sequenced. Recently defined diagnostic criteria classed the Susac syndrome patients as definite or probable.

The receptor was derived from a human donor with Susac syndrome. The rearrangement links TRBV27 to TRBJ2-7; TRBD2 matches at 10 bases. The sample was CD8+ T cells from PBMCs. The CDR3 DNA reads as TGTGCCAGCAGTCCCTCTATAGCGGGGGGTCTCTACGAGCAGTACTTC. Its protein is CASSPSIAGGLYEQYF.